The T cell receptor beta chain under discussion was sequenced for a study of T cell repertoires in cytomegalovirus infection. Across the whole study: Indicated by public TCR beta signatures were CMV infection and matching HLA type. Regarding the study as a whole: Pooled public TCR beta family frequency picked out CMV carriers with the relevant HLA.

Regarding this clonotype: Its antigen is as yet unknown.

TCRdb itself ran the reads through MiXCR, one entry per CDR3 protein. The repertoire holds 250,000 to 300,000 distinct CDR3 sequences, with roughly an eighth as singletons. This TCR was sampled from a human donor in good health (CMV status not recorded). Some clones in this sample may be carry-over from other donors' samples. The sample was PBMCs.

In DNA form, the CDR3 reads TGTGCCAGCAGTTACCACCCAGGGGGATTAGGCACAGATACGCAGTATTTT. This codes for CASSYHPGGLGTDTQYF. The chain recombines TRBV6-5 with TRBJ2-3, with 7 nucleotides matching TRBD1. This CDR3 comprises 17 residues. With 2 bases clipped from V and 1 base from J, the junction kept 9 bases outside the gene matches. CDR1 MNHEY and CDR2 SVGAGI come from the germline V gene.